This TCR beta chain derives from a study of T cells in Graves' hyperthyroidism and ophthalmopathy. About the study: The initial diagnosis was the point when peripheral blood was collected, ahead of any treatment.

In this sample, this clonotype turned up many times. Its antigen is not identified. Study results and limitations: Also found in blood were most expanded thyroid clonotypes above 0.001.

RNA transcripts served as the template for amplifying TCR beta CDR3 regions. HTBI primers were employed in a first-round RT-PCR of the TCR CDR3. TCRdb called the multiplex PCR reads again in MiXCR, with one record for every CDR3 protein. The repertoire has more than 550,000 distinct CDR3 sequences, over 15% of them found once; the top ten carry approximately 16%. The clonotype originates from a woman aged 45-65 years with Graves' hyperthyroidism that later progressed to Graves' ophthalmopathy. The sequenced material came from blood.

CDR3 amino acids: CASNRNPKSTDTQYF. CDR3 coding DNA: TGTGCCAGTAACCGTAACCCAAAGAGCACAGATACGCAGTATTTT. The V and J genes are TRBV7-9 and TRBJ2-3; D gene uncertain. CDR1 SEHNR and CDR2 FQNEAQ come from the germline V gene (reference sequence). V lost 9 bases and J 0 bases, leaving 16 bases between the germline ends. The CDR3 is 15 amino acids.